Detailed here is one TCR beta chain. Profiling relied on immunoSEQ multiplex PCR, and the TCRdb table lists in-frame clones only, not all of them. Of 100,000 to 150,000 clones in the sample, roughly 80% were seen once. The data were obtained in a study of radiation and T cells in renal cell carcinoma. This CDR3 spans 12 amino acids. The germline gives CDR1 SGHTA, CDR2 FQGNSA. V lost 4 bases and J lost 2, with 5 bases in between. The sample's time point: baseline pretreatment blood. Treatment of the sample: 15 Gy SBRT to primary tumor, nephrectomy 4 weeks later. This material consisted of blood, taken from a patient whose treatment included radiotherapy and nephrectomy. The genes are TRBV7-2 and TRBJ2-5, with unresolved D. The source of this sequence is a woman in her fifties or sixties with renal cell carcinoma. The CDR3 DNA follows: TGTGCCAGCAGCTCCCTTCAAGAGACCCAGTACTTC. Protein: CASSSLQETQYF.